This T cell receptor beta chain is from a study of blood T cell repertoires in COVID-19 (dated by TCRdb to the early 2020s). As for the study more broadly: Samples covering the acute and convalescent phases of COVID-19 were provided by collaborators in the United States, Italy and Spain. A freely available public database, intended as a resource for researchers studying the immune response to SARS-CoV-2, is where the repertoires were released. HLA class I and class II types, where available, came from metadata supplied by the sample provider rather than from assay-based typing. The material from the prospective study consisted of cDNA or gDNA derived from T cells, B-cell-depleted T cells, or PBMCs. Subjects who had been exposed to COVID-19, were actively infected with it, or had recovered from it provided the deeply sampled blood TCRbeta repertoires that made up the dataset. The sample metadata nearly always contained a de-identified subject ID, COVID-19 status, age in years and sex. Samples were obtained from the ongoing ImmuneRACE study (first 160 participants) and from 1,254 subjects provided by 6 global collaborators. Overall study results and their limits: The quantity of clinical and demographic metadata differed by source and by participant and was supplied without curation.

On this clone itself: Its antigen has not been determined. Per-base qualities were not stored, and no clone one base away is much larger.

TCRbeta CDR3 regions were amplified from genomic DNA by means of the immunoSEQ Assay, a bias-controlled multiplex PCR. The authors' pipeline ran thus. The number of nucleated cells in each sample was estimated from the amplification of reference gene primers within the assay. To quantify the absolute abundance of each unique TCRbeta CDR3 rearrangement, sequence reads were collapsed and filtered. For each sample, productive Simpson clonality was calculated by taking the square root of Simpson's diversity index across productive rearrangements. This is the immuneACCESS table as TCRdb keeps it, with only in-frame sequences that have V and J called. A part of the clones is gone; compared with another copy, unresolved V genes explain less than half, and the rest is unexplained. For V, J and clone size, that table is used; D and trimming come from the DNA. Here the sample has around 420,000 clones; 88% occur a single time. 2% to 2.5% of the sample belongs to the ten largest clones.

V was cut back by 3 bases and J by 3 bases, leaving a gap of 7 bases between them. Taken from cysteine to phenylalanine, the CDR3 has 12 residues. This entry keeps only the CDR3 DNA: 36 bases, framed from base 1. From a lookup of the germline V gene, CDR1 and CDR2 are SGHRS and YFSETQ. Enrolling through a virtual design, the prospective study's participants ranged in age from roughly 18 to 95 years and lived across 24 United States geographic areas. To assign participants to cohorts, the prospective study relied on clinical history that participants themselves reported in a screening survey and a study questionnaire. Each participant in the prospective study had whole blood, serum and a nasopharyngeal or oropharyngeal swab collected by mobile phlebotomists. Participants in the prospective study had the option to provide additional blood draws and questionnaires over a roughly two-month period. Before DNA extraction, prospective study blood samples were shipped either frozen or at room temperature.

Material: PBMCs or T cells enriched from blood (not recorded which). The chain employs TRBV5-1 and TRBJ2-7, with TRBD2 tentatively as D gene (6 bases match). The origin of this receptor is a woman in her forties with acute COVID-19. The DNA reads TGCGCCAGCAGCTGGGACTTCTACGAGCAGTACTTC. The encoded protein is CASSWDFYEQYF.